A single T cell receptor (beta chain) is shown here with its context. The sample comes from a study of blood T cell repertoires in COVID-19. Study at large: In each case, the material was cDNA or gDNA derived from T cells, B-cell-depleted T cells, or PBMCs.

J was trimmed by 1 base and V by 7 bases; bases with no gene match: 6. The CDR3 totals 15 residues. Germline CDR1 LNHDA, CDR2 SQIVND (reference sequence). Original processing methods: The authors estimated nucleated cell counts from reference gene primer amplification. Libraries were prepared by immunoSEQ multiplex PCR; TCRdb keeps only in-frame clonotypes and omits some of them. That table is the source of V, J and clone size, and D and trimming were worked out from the DNA. The sample records about 130,000 clones, under 90% being singletons. This clonotype was obtained from an older woman with active or convalescent COVID-19. V gene TRBV19 combines with J gene TRBJ1-1, with 10 bases fitting TRBD1. The sequenced sample consisted of peripheral blood. The CDR3 loop is CASMRQGARNTEAFF. Written as DNA, the CDR3 is TGTGCCAGTATGAGACAGGGGGCGAGGAACACTGAAGCTTTCTTT.